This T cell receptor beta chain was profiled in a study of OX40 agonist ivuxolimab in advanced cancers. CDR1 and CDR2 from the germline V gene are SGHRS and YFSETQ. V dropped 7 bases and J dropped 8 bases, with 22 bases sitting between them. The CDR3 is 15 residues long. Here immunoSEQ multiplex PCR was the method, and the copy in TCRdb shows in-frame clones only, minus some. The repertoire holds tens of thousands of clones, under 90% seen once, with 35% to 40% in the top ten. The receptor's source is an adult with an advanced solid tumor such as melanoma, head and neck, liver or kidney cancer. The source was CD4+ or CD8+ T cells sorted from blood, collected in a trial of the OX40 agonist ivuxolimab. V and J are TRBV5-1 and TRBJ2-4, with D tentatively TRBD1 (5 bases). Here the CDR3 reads CASRPNEGEGYIQYF. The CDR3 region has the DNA TGCGCCAGCCGCCCCAACGAAGGGGAAGGGTACATTCAGTACTTC.